One sample yielded the 12 T cell receptor beta chains listed below, sequenced in a study of OX40 agonist ivuxolimab in advanced cancers. The library was prepared using the immunoSEQ multiplex PCR assay. TCRdb holds this immuneACCESS table with in-frame rearrangements only. Some clones are missing; in checked studies, unresolved V genes explain under half, and the rest has no known cause. This sample is represented by tens of thousands of clones; roughly nine tenths of them were singletons. The ten largest clones add up to 3.5% to 4% of the sample. This sample comprised CD4+ or CD8+ T cells sorted from blood, obtained in a trial of the OX40 agonist ivuxolimab. The receptor set was obtained from an adult with an advanced solid tumor such as melanoma, head and neck, liver or kidney cancer.

The J gene is TRBJ1-5, the V gene TRBV11-3; D may be TRBD1 (5 bases). The CDR3 is 17 residues long. CDR1 is SGHNT and CDR2 is YENEEA in the germline V gene. V was clipped by 2 bases and J by 1 base, with 15 bases between them. The CDR3: CASSLRQSTPSNQPQHF. DNA for the CDR3: TGTGCCAGCAGCTTAAGACAGAGTACCCCCAGCAATCAGCCCCAGCATTTT.

J is TRBJ2-7 and V is TRBV5-8; D is unresolved. There are 14 residues in the CDR3. Trimming took off 5 bases at V and 0 bases at J, with 12 bases between the two ends. CDR1 and CDR2 from the germline V gene are SGHTS and YDEGEE. The CDR3 region is CASSWDDVSYEQYF. The CDR3 nucleotides are TGTGCCAGCAGTTGGGATGACGTCTCCTACGAGCAGTACTTC.

This rearrangement joins TRBV11-1 to TRBJ2-7; weak D call: TRBD2 (5 bases). Germline V gene data show CDR1 as SGHAT and CDR2 as FQDESV (reference sequence). Trimming pared 5 bases from V and 4 bases from J, leaving 15 bases between. The CDR3 consists of 14 residues. The CDR3 sequence is CASSRGLALYEQYF. The CDR3, as DNA: TGTGCCAGCAGCCGAGGCCTAGCTCTTTACGAGCAGTACTTC. Together with reference TRBV11-1 and TRBJ2-7, the CDR3 gives the full variable domain: EAEVAQSPRYKITEKSQAVAFWCDPISGHATLYWYRQILGQGPELLVQFQDESVVDDSQLPKDRFSAERLKGVDSTLKIQPAELGDSAMYLCASSRGLALYEQYFGPGTRLTVT.

The genes are TRBV27 and TRBJ2-3, with 15 positions matching TRBD2. V lost 4 bases to trimming and J lost 5 bases; unmatched junction nucleotides: 7. This CDR3 region has 17 residues. Germline V gives CDR1 MNHEY, CDR2 SMNVEV (reference sequence). The CDR3 here is CASSWTSGRDPGDTQYF. In DNA, the CDR3 is TGTGCCAGCAGTTGGACTAGCGGGAGGGACCCGGGAGATACGCAGTATTTT.

The V gene is TRBV28, the J gene TRBJ1-2; D gene ambiguous. The CDR3 extends over 16 amino acids. The germline V and J ends were trimmed by 3 bases and 4 bases, with 18 bases remaining between them. From germline, CDR1 is MDHEN and CDR2 SYDVKM. The CDR3 DNA reads TGTGCCAGCAGTTTTTTCGAGGTGCCGGTGTTCTATGGCTACACCTTC. Translating gives CASSFFEVPVFYGYTF.

The V gene is TRBV28, the J gene TRBJ2-1, with no clear D. CDR3 length: 16 residues. Germline lookup yields CDR1 MDHEN and CDR2 SYDVKM. V was shortened by 1 base and J by 0 bases, with 10 bases between the two germline ends. CDR3 protein: CASSLSVYSSYNEQFF. Here the CDR3 DNA reads TGTGCCAGCAGTTTATCCGTCTATAGCTCCTACAATGAGCAGTTCTTC.

The genes are TRBV29-1 and TRBJ2-1, with 12 bases lining up with TRBD2. Germline V lookup: CDR1 SQVTM, CDR2 ANQGSEA. The CDR3 covers 14 residues. V dropped 3 bases and J dropped 4; count of bases not matched to a gene: 1. The CDR3 here is CSVETSGSYNEQFF. As DNA, the CDR3 is TGCAGCGTTGAGACTAGCGGGAGTTACAATGAGCAGTTCTTC.

Of note for this clone: Other DNA sequences in this specimen translate into the identical CDR3. This rearrangement joins TRBV6-1 to TRBJ2-7, with D possibly TRBD2 on 6 matching bases. Germline V lookup: CDR1 MNHNS, CDR2 SASEGT. Trimming stripped 7 bases from V and 3 bases from J, with 13 bases between. This CDR3 is built from 13 residues. The CDR3, as DNA: TGTGCCAGCATCGGGAGAAATAGCTACGAGCAGTACTTC. Its protein product is CASIGRNSYEQYF.

This sequence joins TRBV7-6 and TRBJ2-7; D gene unclear. Deletions cut 1 base from V and 0 bases from J, with 10 bases between. The CDR3 contains 15 residues. Germline V gene sequence: CDR1 SGHVS, CDR2 FNYEAQ. The CDR3 sequence is CASSLDPASSYEQYF. The DNA of the CDR3 is TGTGCCAGCAGCTTAGATCCCGCTAGCTCCTACGAGCAGTACTTC.

CDR3 bases: TGTGCCAGCAGTTTATACCCCCCCGCGGTAGCGGCAGGCGGGGAGACCCAGTACTTC. Its translation: CASSLYPPAVAAGGETQYF. The gene calls are TRBV27 and TRBJ2-5; TRBD2 might be the D (6 bases). Germline V CDR1 and CDR2: MNHEY, SMNVEV (reference sequence). This CDR3 contains 19 residues. The V and J ends lost 1 base and 5 bases respectively, with 26 bases between them.

This clone was counted a single time. This chain links TRBV5-6 with TRBJ2-7; D ambiguous. CDR1 and CDR2 (germline): SGHDT, YYEEEE. Deletions cut 4 bases from V and 6 bases from J, with 11 bases between. The CDR3 contains 12 residues. This CDR3 is CASSLDRSEQYF. The CDR3 DNA sequence: TGTGCCAGCAGCCTCGACCGGAGCGAGCAGTACTTC.

The rearrangement links TRBV6-5 to TRBJ2-7; 7 positions agree with TRBD1. CDR1 is MNHEY, CDR2 SVGAGI, per germline. The CDR3 extends over 14 amino acids. The junction had 1 base not matched to a gene; V was cut back by 2 bases and J by 0 bases. The CDR3 sequence is CASSYGDSSYEQYF. Here the CDR3 DNA reads TGTGCCAGCAGTTACGGGGACAGCTCCTACGAGCAGTACTTC.